The entry that follows covers one T cell receptor beta chain sequence. Data came from immunoSEQ multiplex PCR; TCRdb stores just in-frame clones and leaves some out. The profile shows some 31,000 clones, more than 75% of them singletons. These data are taken from a study of blood T cell repertoires in COVID-19. Germline CDR1 PRHDT, CDR2 FYEKMQ (reference sequence). Germline trimming cut 5 bases from V and 6 bases from J; bases unmatched to any gene: 10. The CDR3 length is 16 residues. The specimen was peripheral blood. The clonotype was recovered from a woman aged 55-75 years with acute or convalescent COVID-19. The V gene is TRBV13, the J gene TRBJ2-7; 13 bases are shared with TRBD2. CDR3 amino acids: CASSPTTSGGASEQYF. DNA of the CDR3: TGTGCCAGCAGCCCGACTACTAGCGGGGGGGCTTCCGAGCAGTACTTC.